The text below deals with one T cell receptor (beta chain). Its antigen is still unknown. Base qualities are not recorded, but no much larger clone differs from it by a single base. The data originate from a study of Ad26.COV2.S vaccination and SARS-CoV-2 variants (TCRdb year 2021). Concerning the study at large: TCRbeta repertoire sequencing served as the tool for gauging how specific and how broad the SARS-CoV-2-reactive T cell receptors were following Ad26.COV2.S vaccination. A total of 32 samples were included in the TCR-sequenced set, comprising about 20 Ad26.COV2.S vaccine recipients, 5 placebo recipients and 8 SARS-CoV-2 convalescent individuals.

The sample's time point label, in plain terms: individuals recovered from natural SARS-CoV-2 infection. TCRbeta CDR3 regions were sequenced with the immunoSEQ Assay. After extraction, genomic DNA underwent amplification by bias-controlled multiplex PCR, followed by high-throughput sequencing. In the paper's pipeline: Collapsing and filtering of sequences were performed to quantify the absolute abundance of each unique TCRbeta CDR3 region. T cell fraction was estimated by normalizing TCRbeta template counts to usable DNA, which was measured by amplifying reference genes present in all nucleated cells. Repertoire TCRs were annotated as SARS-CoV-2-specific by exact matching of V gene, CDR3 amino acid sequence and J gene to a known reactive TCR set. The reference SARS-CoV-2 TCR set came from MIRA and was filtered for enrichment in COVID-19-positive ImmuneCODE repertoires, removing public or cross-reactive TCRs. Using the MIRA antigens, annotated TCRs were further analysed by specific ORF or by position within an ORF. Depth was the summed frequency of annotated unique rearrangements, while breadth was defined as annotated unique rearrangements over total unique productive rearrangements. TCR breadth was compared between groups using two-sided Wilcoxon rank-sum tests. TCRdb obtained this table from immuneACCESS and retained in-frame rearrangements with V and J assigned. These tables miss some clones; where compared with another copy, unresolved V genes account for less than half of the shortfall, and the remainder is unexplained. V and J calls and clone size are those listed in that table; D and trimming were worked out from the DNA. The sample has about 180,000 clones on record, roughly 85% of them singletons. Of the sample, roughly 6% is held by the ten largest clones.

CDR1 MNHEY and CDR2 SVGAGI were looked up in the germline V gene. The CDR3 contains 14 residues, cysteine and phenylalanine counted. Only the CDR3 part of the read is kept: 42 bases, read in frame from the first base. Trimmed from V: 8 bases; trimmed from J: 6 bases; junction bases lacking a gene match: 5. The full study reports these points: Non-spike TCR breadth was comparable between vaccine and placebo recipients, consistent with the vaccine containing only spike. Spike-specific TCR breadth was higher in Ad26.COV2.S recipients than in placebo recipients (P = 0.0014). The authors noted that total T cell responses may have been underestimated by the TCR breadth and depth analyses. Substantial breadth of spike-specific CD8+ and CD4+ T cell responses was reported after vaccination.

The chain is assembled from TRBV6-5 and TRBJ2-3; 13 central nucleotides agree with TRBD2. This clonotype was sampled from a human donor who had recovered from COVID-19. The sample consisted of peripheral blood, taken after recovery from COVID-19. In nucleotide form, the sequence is TGTGCCAGCGGGACTAGCGGGGCCTGGGATACGCAGTATTTT. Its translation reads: CASGTSGAWDTQYF.